The rows below give T cell receptor beta chains drawn from one sample of a study of T cell responses to AZD1222 COVID-19 vaccine. Method: immunoSEQ multiplex PCR; TCRdb's copy keeps in-frame clones and lacks some. The top ten clones hold 9% to 13% of a sample with about 84,000 clones, 80% to 90% of them seen once. Sequences were derived from peripheral blood, sampled 28 days after the second AZD1222 dose. Every receptor here comes from an adult who received the AZD1222 COVID-19 vaccine. The CDR3 runs from the conserved cysteine through the conserved F or W. D genes are given only for firm matches. For some rows the clone size is stated as once, few or many, or as a class when expanded; others skip it.

TRBJ1-3,TRBV12-3/TRBV12-4,-,-,CASSFGAGNTIYF,TGTGCCAGCAGTTTCGGGGCTGGAAACACCATATATTTT
TRBJ1-4,TRBV27,-,-,CASSLKGRSVEKLFF,TGTGCCAGCAGCCTAAAGGGAAGGAGCGTTGAAAAACTGTTTTTT
TRBJ1-6,TRBV9,TRBD1,-,CASSVEGVGQANSPLHF,TGTGCCAGCAGCGTAGAGGGAGTTGGACAGGCAAATTCACCCCTCCACTTT
TRBJ2-7,TRBV12-3/TRBV12-4,-,-,CASSLAGVNEQYF,TGTGCCAGCAGTTTAGCGGGAGTCAACGAGCAGTACTTC
TRBJ1-2,TRBV11-1,-,-,CASSLQGRGYTF,TGTGCCAGCAGCCTACAGGGCCGCGGCTACACCTTC
TRBJ1-1,TRBV9,-,-,CASSVVAGATEAFF,TGTGCCAGCAGCGTAGTGGCAGGGGCCACTGAAGCTTTCTTT
TRBJ1-4,TRBV27,-,-,CASSLSGGKLFF,TGTGCCAGCAGTTTATCGGGGGGAAAACTGTTTTTT
TRBJ1-1,TRBV7-9,-,-,CASSSFTGTEAFF,TGTGCCAGCAGTTCATTTACTGGGACTGAAGCTTTCTTT
TRBJ1-4,TRBV12-5,-,-,CASGFIRGNEKLFF,TGTGCTAGTGGTTTTATCCGAGGCAATGAAAAACTGTTTTTT
TRBJ2-1,TRBV28,-,-,CASSAFTGTHNEQFF,TGTGCCAGCAGTGCCTTCACGGGGACTCATAATGAGCAGTTCTTC
TRBJ1-1,TRBV18,-,-,CASSGQANTEAFF,TGTGCCAGCTCGGGGCAAGCGAACACTGAAGCTTTCTTT
TRBJ2-1,TRBV4-1,-,once,CASSQETDRVPQFF,TGCGCCAGCAGCCAAGAGACTGACCGGGTCCCCCAGTTCTTC
TRBJ2-7,TRBV6-2/TRBV6-3,-,-,CASSYPPGLGVQYF,TGTGCCAGCAGTTACCCCCCGGGACTCGGAGTGCAGTACTTC
TRBJ1-1,TRBV18,-,-,CASSRGQMNTEAFF,TGTGCCAGCTCACGAGGACAGATGAACACTGAAGCTTTCTTT
TRBJ2-1,TRBV10-3,-,-,CAISESGRRTNNEQFF,TGTGCCATCAGTGAGTCGGGCAGGAGGACTAACAATGAGCAGTTCTTC
TRBJ1-1,TRBV10-2,TRBD1,few,CASSTAGGTEAFF,TGCGCCAGCAGTACTGCAGGGGGTACTGAAGCTTTCTTT
TRBJ1-2,TRBV3-1/TRBV3-2,-,-,CASSQGDSGGYTF,TGTGCCAGCAGCCAAGGGGACTCCGGCGGCTACACCTTC
TRBJ1-2,TRBV10-3,-,-,CAISEGEGSYGYTF,TGTGCCATCAGTGAAGGCGAGGGAAGCTATGGCTACACCTTC
TRBJ2-3,TRBV5-1,TRBD2,-,CASSLALAGGPQDTQYF,TGCGCCAGCAGCTTGGCGTTAGCGGGGGGGCCCCAAGATACGCAGTATTTT
TRBJ1-4,TRBV3-1/TRBV3-2,-,-,CASSGGGALEKLFF,TGTGCCAGCAGCGGGGGTGGTGCACTCGAAAAACTGTTTTTT
TRBJ1-1,TRBV19,-,-,CASSIPAMNTEAFF,TGTGCCAGTAGTATACCGGCTATGAACACTGAAGCTTTCTTT
TRBJ1-2,TRBV3-1/TRBV3-2,-,-,CASSLGGGTIYGYTF,TGTGCCAGCAGCCTCGGGGGAGGGACAATATATGGCTACACCTTC
TRBJ1-2,TRBV7-2,-,-,CASSLAGEFYGYTF,TGTGCCAGCAGCTTAGCCGGGGAATTCTATGGCTACACCTTC
TRBJ2-5,TRBV13,TRBD1,-,CASSRRQGTRQETQYF,TGTGCCAGCAGCCGCCGACAGGGAACCCGTCAAGAGACCCAGTACTTC
TRBJ1-6,TRBV5-1,TRBD1,-,CASSLTGTDNSPLHF,TGCGCCAGCAGCTTGACCGGGACAGATAATTCACCCCTCCACTTT
TRBJ2-3,TRBV19,TRBD1,-,CASSRDRGDTQYF,TGTGCCAGTAGTCGGGACAGGGGAGATACGCAGTATTTT